This entry describes one TCR beta chain. Single viable CD3+CD4+CD8-CD45RO+ cells were sorted as the memory CD4+ T cells. The data were produced by immunoSEQ multiplex PCR, yet TCRdb's version contains in-frame clones alone and is incomplete. The sample lists almost 45,000 clones; over 60% were seen once. The data were taken from a study of memory CD4+ T cells and cytomegalovirus serostatus. Across the whole study: Healthy Belgian adult donors included about nine CMV-positive and 24 CMV-negative people.

CDR1 is SGHRS, CDR2 YFSETQ, per germline. The CDR3 length is 17 residues. Germline trimming cut 0 bases from V and 3 bases from J; bases unmatched to any gene: 7. The sequence came from an adult in good health and CMV-seronegative. The chain uses TRBV5-1 and TRBJ2-3, with 10 positions matching TRBD2. The sequenced sample was memory CD4+ T cells from blood. The CDR3 is CASSLGLAGFRTDTQYF. CDR3 DNA sequence: TGCGCCAGCAGCTTGGGACTAGCGGGCTTCAGGACAGATACGCAGTATTTT.